One and the same sample provided the 31 T cell receptor beta chains below, sequenced in a study of cytomegalovirus exposure and HLA in healthy donors. PCR primers comprised 60 Vbeta and 13 Jbeta primers. Libraries were prepared by immunoSEQ multiplex PCR; TCRdb keeps only in-frame clonotypes and omits some of them. Here the sample spans over 150,000 clones, 80% being singletons. Sequences were obtained from PBMCs. The receptors originated from a man aged 25 to 45 in good health and CMV-seropositive.

A few counts support this clone. The chain combines TRBV7-8 with TRBJ1-3; D is uncertain. Germline V gene lookup returns CDR1 SGHVS and CDR2 FQNEAQ. This CDR3 comprises 17 residues. V was trimmed by 3 bases and J by 0 bases, leaving 15 bases between them. DNA for the CDR3: TGTGCCAGCAGCTTCATGGGCGAACCGTACTCTGGAAACACCATATATTTT. Translating it yields CASSFMGEPYSGNTIYF.

This chain links TRBV4-2 with TRBJ1-6, with D possibly TRBD1 on 5 matching bases. Germline CDR1 reads LGHNA; CDR2 reads YNFKEQ. The V gene lost 1 base and the J gene lost 7 bases, with 14 bases spanning the gap. The CDR3 runs to 16 residues. The CDR3 loop is CASSQVVGRANSPLHF. DNA for the CDR3: TGTGCCAGCAGCCAAGTTGTAGGCAGGGCCAATTCACCCCTCCACTTT.

This clone showed up just a few times. This chain links TRBV4-1 with TRBJ1-2, with 8 nucleotides matching TRBD1. The germline gives CDR1 MGHRA, CDR2 YSYEKL. CDR3 length equals 15 residues. V lost 3 bases, J lost 0 bases, and 3 bases stayed unmatched. The CDR3: CASSHRTGTNYGYTF. The DNA for the CDR3 is TGCGCCAGCAGCCACCGGACAGGGACTAACTATGGCTACACCTTC.

This clone was recorded a few times. This sequence joins TRBV7-9 and TRBJ2-1, with 7 positions matching TRBD1. This CDR3 region has 12 residues. Trimming cost V 6 bases and J 12 bases; bases outside gene matches: 8. The germline V gene encodes CDR1 SEHNR and CDR2 FQNEAQ (reference sequence). The CDR3 reads CASSSTGFSQFF. In nucleotides, the CDR3 is TGTGCCAGCAGTTCGACAGGGTTCTCGCAGTTCTTC.

This clone was counted between two and nine times. This chain connects TRBV7-8 to TRBJ2-1; D gene ambiguous. The V gene lost 1 base and the J gene lost 4 bases, with 5 bases spanning the gap. CDR1 is SGHVS and CDR2 is FQNEAQ in the germline V gene. The CDR3 is made up of 13 amino acids. The CDR3 protein is CASSLVRYNEQFF. The CDR3, as DNA: TGTGCCAGCAGCTTAGTGCGGTACAATGAGCAGTTCTTC.

This chain uses TRBV19 with TRBJ1-4, with D unresolved. CDR3 length: 14 residues. V lost 5 bases, J lost 3 bases, and 10 bases lay in between. The germline gives CDR1 LNHDA, CDR2 SQIVND (reference sequence). DNA of the CDR3: TGTGCCAGTAGTCACGGTAGTGCTAATGAAAAACTGTTTTTT. Translation gives CASSHGSANEKLFF. Complete variable domain (other parts from reference TRBV19 and TRBJ1-4): DGGITQSPKYLFRKEGQNVTLSCEQNLNHDAMYWYRQDPGQGLRLIYYSQIVNDFQKGDIAEGYSVSREKKESFPLTVTSAQKNPTAFYLCASSHGSANEKLFFGSGTQLSVL.

This clone has a handful of counts. The chain has TRBV5-8 and TRBJ1-5, with D possibly matching TRBD1 (6 bases). Germline lookup yields CDR1 SGHTS and CDR2 YDEGEE. The CDR3 totals 15 residues. Trimming took 4 bases from V and 7 from J, leaving 18 bases between them. CDR3 region: CASSGKNTGMQPQHF. CDR3 bases: TGTGCCAGCAGCGGGAAAAATACAGGGATGCAGCCCCAGCATTTT.

This clone has a handful of counts. This chain connects TRBV7-9 to TRBJ2-1; possible D gene TRBD2, 6 bases. The germline V gene encodes CDR1 SEHNR and CDR2 FQNEAQ (reference sequence). This CDR3 is built from 14 residues. V lost 5 bases, J lost 5 bases, and 13 bases lay in between. The CDR3 spells CASSPYAGHNEQFF. In nucleotides, the CDR3 is TGTGCCAGCAGCCCCTATGCGGGACACAATGAGCAGTTCTTC. The entire variable domain, with the rest obtained from reference TRBV7-9 and TRBJ2-1, is as follows: DTGVSQNPRHKITKRGQNVTFRCDPISEHNRLYWYRQTLGQGPEFLTYFQNEAQLEKSRLLSDRFSAERPKGSFSTLEIQRTEQGDSAMYLCASSPYAGHNEQFFGPGTRLTVL.

V usage is TRBV7-8 and J usage is TRBJ2-5; possibly TRBD1 for D (5 bases). The V end was cut by 2 bases, the J end by 0 bases, with 13 bases between. Germline CDR1 is SGHVS and CDR2 is FQNEAQ. This CDR3 region has 16 residues. In DNA form, the CDR3 reads TGTGCCAGCAGCTTAACTCGGACAAGGTACCAAGAGACCCAGTACTTC. This encodes CASSLTRTRYQETQYF.

The gene calls are TRBV9 and TRBJ2-3; 7 bases align to TRBD2. The CDR3 totals 14 residues. V dropped 2 bases and J dropped 8; count of bases not matched to a gene: 8. Germline loops: CDR1 SGDLS, CDR2 YYNGEE. CDR3 sequence reads: CASSVAGVSGTQYF. In nucleotides, the CDR3 is TGTGCCAGCAGCGTGGCGGGAGTATCCGGTACGCAGTATTTT. Combining the CDR3 with reference TRBV9 and TRBJ2-3 gives the whole variable domain DSGVTQTPKHLITATGQRVTLRCSPRSGDLSVYWYQQSLDQGLQFLIQYYNGEERAKGNILERFSAQQFPDLHSELNLSSLELGDSALYFCASSVAGVSGTQYFGPGTRLTVL.

This clone was recorded only once. V gene TRBV6-5 combines with J gene TRBJ2-7; 11 bases are shared with TRBD2. With V trimmed by 2 bases and J by 5 bases, 8 bases remained unmatched. Germline values: CDR1 MNHEY, CDR2 SVGAGI. The CDR3 runs to 16 residues. This CDR3 is CASSYTSGSVSHEQYF. The CDR3 DNA is TGTGCCAGCAGTTACACTAGCGGGAGCGTGAGCCACGAGCAGTACTTC.

This rearrangement joins TRBV7-2 to TRBJ2-3; 13 bases match TRBD2. The CDR3 runs to 14 residues. The germline CDR1 and CDR2 sequences are SGHTA and FQGNSA. J was trimmed by 8 bases and V by 4 bases; bases with no gene match: 3. The CDR3 sequence: CASSSGTSGVTQYF. CDR3 DNA: TGTGCCAGCAGCTCTGGGACTAGCGGGGTTACGCAGTATTTT.

In nucleotides, the CDR3 is TGTGCCAGCAGTTTTTCGGGGGGCTACAATGAGCAGTTCTTC. Protein sequence: CASSFSGGYNEQFF. The chain links TRBV28 to TRBJ2-1, with TRBD2 matching over 7 bases. The ends lost 3 bases at V and 3 bases at J; junction bases unmatched: 2. The CDR3 runs to 14 residues. Germline-derived CDR1 and CDR2 are MDHEN and SYDVKM.

The chain employs TRBV7-2 and TRBJ2-2, with D perhaps matching TRBD2 (6 bases). The CDR3 runs 14 residues. Germline values: CDR1 SGHTA, CDR2 FQGNSA. V lost 3 bases and J 5 bases, leaving 10 bases between the germline ends. The CDR3 nucleotides are TGTGCCAGCAGCTTCACGCGGGGAACCGGGGAGCTGTTTTTT. This codes for CASSFTRGTGELFF.

The CDR3 DNA sequence: TGTGCCTGGATCCCTGGACAGGGGTTCCCCTACGAGCAGTACTTC. The encoded protein is CAWIPGQGFPYEQYF. The chain joins TRBV30 to TRBJ2-7, with 9 bases identical to TRBD1. This CDR3 has 15 residues. Trimming took 4 bases from V and 2 from J; bases not matched to a gene: 9. Per the germline V gene, CDR1 is GTSNPN and CDR2 is SVGIG (reference sequence).

The V and J genes are TRBV10-2 and TRBJ2-6, with D possibly matching TRBD2 (6 bases). This CDR3 has 20 amino acids. Per the germline V gene, CDR1 is WSHSY and CDR2 is SAAADI. Trimming removed 4 bases from V and 0 bases from J, with 22 bases in between. CDR3: CASSGLGGASSISGANVLTF. CDR3 DNA sequence: TGCGCCAGCAGTGGGTTAGGAGGGGCCAGTTCCATCTCTGGGGCCAACGTCCTGACTTTC.

This sequence joins TRBV28 and TRBJ1-5; D is unclear. Germline-derived CDR1 and CDR2 are MDHEN and SYDVKM. The CDR3 covers 18 residues. Trimming shortened V by 1 base and J by 0 bases, and 16 bases separated the two germline ends. The CDR3 region is CASSLFRRRINSNQPQHF. Here the CDR3 DNA reads TGTGCCAGCAGTTTATTTCGGAGACGGATTAATAGCAATCAGCCCCAGCATTTT.

The rearrangement joins TRBV7-9 to TRBJ2-5; 8 bases line up with TRBD1. Germline values: CDR1 SEHNR, CDR2 FQNEAQ (reference sequence). V shed 5 bases and J 1 base; nucleotides not matched to a gene: 3. This CDR3 contains 14 residues. Here the CDR3 DNA reads TGTGCCAGCAGCCCCGGACAGGGCCAAGAGACCCAGTACTTC. Amino acid sequence: CASSPGQGQETQYF.

This chain joins TRBV11-2 and TRBJ2-1; 12 nucleotides match TRBD2. The CDR3 extends over 16 amino acids. Germline V CDR1 and CDR2: SGHAT, FQNNGV. V trimming: 4 bases; J trimming: 2 bases; junction bases outside the gene matches: 3. For the CDR3, the DNA is TGTGCCAGCAGCTACTCTAGCGGGAGGGCCTACAATGAGCAGTTCTTC. Protein product: CASSYSSGRAYNEQFF.

The chain couples TRBV12-5 to TRBJ2-1; a weak D match, TRBD2 (6 bases). V was clipped by 10 bases and J by 4 bases, with 14 bases between them. Germline CDR1 LGHNT, CDR2 FRNRAP. CDR3 length: 13 residues. The CDR3 loop is CATDGSIYNEQFF. CDR3 in DNA: TGTGCTACCGACGGGAGTATATACAATGAGCAGTTCTTC.

V gene TRBV10-1 combines with J gene TRBJ2-7, with D possibly being TRBD2 (6 bases). V was cut by 6 bases and J by 8 bases, with 14 bases left in between. CDR1 and CDR2 from the germline V gene are WNHNN and SYGVQD (reference sequence). This CDR3 has 12 residues. The CDR3 loop reads CASRREERKQYF. CDR3 coding DNA: TGCGCCAGCAGGCGGGAAGAACGTAAGCAGTACTTC.

This chain uses TRBV5-4 with TRBJ1-1, with no clear D. With 4 bases removed from V and 8 bases from J, the gap between germline ends came to 9 bases. CDR1 and CDR2 (germline): SGHNT, YYREEE (reference sequence). CDR3 length: 11 residues. Here the CDR3 reads CASSIGGEAFF. The CDR3 nucleotides are TGTGCCAGCAGCATCGGAGGGGAAGCTTTCTTT.

The chain carries TRBV30 and TRBJ2-7, with D hard to call. This CDR3 has 13 amino acids. Germline CDR1 GTSNPN, CDR2 SVGIG (reference sequence). V was pared by 4 bases and J by 0 bases, with 10 bases between. In DNA form, the CDR3 reads TGTGCCTGGACCCCTTCTTCCTCCTACGAGCAGTACTTC. Protein product: CAWTPSSSYEQYF.

J is TRBJ2-5 and V is TRBV9; 10 nucleotides match TRBD2. Germline V gene sequence: CDR1 SGDLS, CDR2 YYNGEE. With 0 bases clipped from V and 0 bases from J, the junction kept 2 bases outside the gene matches. The CDR3 extends over 16 amino acids. The CDR3 loop is CASSVELAGNQETQYF. The CDR3 bases are TGTGCCAGCAGCGTAGAACTAGCGGGAAACCAAGAGACCCAGTACTTC. The variable domain in full, completed from reference TRBV9 and TRBJ2-5, reads DSGVTQTPKHLITATGQRVTLRCSPRSGDLSVYWYQQSLDQGLQFLIQYYNGEERAKGNILERFSAQQFPDLHSELNLSSLELGDSALYFCASSVELAGNQETQYFGPGTRLLVL.

The rearrangement joins TRBV2 to TRBJ2-1; 10 positions agree with TRBD1. The CDR3 sequence is 20 residues long. With V trimmed by 6 bases and J by 0 bases, 17 bases remained unmatched. CDR1 and CDR2 from the germline V gene are SNHLY and FYNNEI. In nucleotides, the CDR3 is TGTGCCAGCAGCCCAACGACCCGGGACAGGGGTCAAAGCTCCTACAATGAGCAGTTCTTC. This codes for CASSPTTRDRGQSSYNEQFF. Together with reference TRBV2 and TRBJ2-1, the CDR3 gives the full variable domain: EPEVTQTPSHQVTQMGQEVILRCVPISNHLYFYWYRQILGQKVEFLVSFYNNEISEKSEIFDDQFSVERPDGSNFTLKIRSTKLEDSAMYFCASSPTTRDRGQSSYNEQFFGPGTRLTVL.

This chain joins TRBV28 and TRBJ1-2, with 7 bases aligning to TRBD1. The CDR3 sequence is 14 residues long. Germline V gene lookup returns CDR1 MDHEN and CDR2 SYDVKM. V was pared by 6 bases and J by 3 bases, with 7 bases of the junction left unmatched. DNA of the CDR3: TGTGCCAGCAGGCGACAGGGTGATCACTATGGCTACACCTTC. Translating gives CASRRQGDHYGYTF.

The chain joins TRBV27 to TRBJ2-1; TRBD2 matches at 14 bases. The V gene end was trimmed by 5 bases and the J gene end by 7 bases; junction bases not matched to a gene: 7. The CDR3 is made up of 16 amino acids. Per germline, CDR1 MNHEY and CDR2 SMNVEV (reference sequence). DNA for the CDR3: TGTGCCAGCAGTCTGGAGACTAGCGGGAGGGGGAATGAGCAGTTCTTC. As protein: CASSLETSGRGNEQFF.

V gene TRBV19 combines with J gene TRBJ2-7, with 7 nucleotides matching TRBD1. Germline loops: CDR1 LNHDA, CDR2 SQIVND (reference sequence). With 4 bases clipped from V and 5 bases from J, the junction kept 5 bases outside the gene matches. This CDR3 comprises 13 residues. The CDR3 DNA sequence: TGTGCCAGTAGTAATCCGACAGGGAACGAGCAGTACTTC. Translated: CASSNPTGNEQYF.

This chain joins TRBV2 and TRBJ2-7, with TRBD1 identical over 12 bases. Germline assignment: CDR1 SNHLY and CDR2 FYNNEI. This CDR3 has 15 residues. J was trimmed by 4 bases and V by 6 bases; bases with no gene match: 7. The CDR3 loop is CASSWDRGPEYEQYF. The CDR3 DNA sequence: TGTGCCAGCAGCTGGGACAGGGGGCCGGAATACGAGCAGTACTTC.

V is TRBV28 and J is TRBJ2-5; 8 bases map to TRBD1. The CDR3 sequence is 13 residues long. Germline V CDR1 and CDR2: MDHEN, SYDVKM. J gave up 9 bases and V 1 base, and 4 bases lay outside the gene matches. CDR3 in amino acids: CASSLSGQAAQYF. Here the CDR3 DNA reads TGTGCCAGCAGTTTATCGGGACAGGCGGCCCAGTACTTC.

This clone has a handful of counts. This chain links TRBV2 with TRBJ1-1, with 9 nucleotides matching TRBD1. The CDR3 is 14 residues long. Unmatched junction bases numbered 3, after V lost 6 bases and J lost 1 base. Germline V gene sequence: CDR1 SNHLY, CDR2 FYNNEI. CDR3 in amino acids: CASRGTGWNTEAFF. For the CDR3, the DNA is TGTGCCAGCAGAGGGACAGGGTGGAACACTGAAGCTTTCTTT.